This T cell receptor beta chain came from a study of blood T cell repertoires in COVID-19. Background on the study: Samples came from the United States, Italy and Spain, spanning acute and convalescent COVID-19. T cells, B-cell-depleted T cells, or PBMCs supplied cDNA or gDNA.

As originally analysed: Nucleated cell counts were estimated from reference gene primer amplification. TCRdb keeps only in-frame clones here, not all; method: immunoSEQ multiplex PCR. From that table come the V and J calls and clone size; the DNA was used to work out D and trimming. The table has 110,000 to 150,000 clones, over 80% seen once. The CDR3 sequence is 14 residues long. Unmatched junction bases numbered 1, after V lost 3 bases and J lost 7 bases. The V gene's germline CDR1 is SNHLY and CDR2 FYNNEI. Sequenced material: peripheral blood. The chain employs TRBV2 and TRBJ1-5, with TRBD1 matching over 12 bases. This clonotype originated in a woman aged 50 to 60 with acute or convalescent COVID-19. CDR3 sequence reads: CASSEGQGAQPQHF. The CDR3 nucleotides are TGTGCCAGCAGTGAGGGACAGGGGGCACAGCCCCAGCATTTT.